This TCR beta chain was captured in a study of CD8 T cells in Susac syndrome. Random-hexamer reverse transcription was applied to about 0.5 to 1 ug RNA. With immunoSEQ multiplex PCR, TCR beta CDR3 was amplified across 54 Vbeta and 13 Jbeta. Each CDR3 protein gets one entry after TCRdb re-called the immunoSEQ multiplex PCR reads with MiXCR. The sample records around 280,000 distinct CDR3 sequences, roughly nine tenths being singletons. V shed 3 bases and J shed 0 bases, with 14 bases lying between them. The CDR3 is 16 amino acids. Germline V lookup: CDR1 WNHNN, CDR2 SYGVQD (reference sequence). The clonotype was recovered from a human donor with multiple sclerosis. V and J are TRBV10-1 and TRBJ1-1; D not resolved. What was sequenced was CD4+ T cells from PBMCs. CDR3 DNA sequence: TGCGCCAGCAGTGACCTCGCCGCCCCAATGAACACTGAAGCTTTCTTT. Translated: CASSDLAAPMNTEAFF.